Following are 32 T cell receptor beta chains from one sample sequenced in a study of cytomegalovirus exposure and HLA in healthy donors. With 60 Vbeta and 13 Jbeta primers, the PCR was carried out. The assay was immunoSEQ multiplex PCR, and TCRdb's table has in-frame clones only and misses some. The sample shows 150,000 to 200,000 clones, roughly four fifths of them seen only once. Sequencing used PBMCs. The receptors stem from a man aged 25 to 40 in good health and CMV-seronegative.

In its sample, this clone was seen once. This chain connects TRBV7-3 to TRBJ2-3; 14 positions agree with TRBD2. J gave up 4 bases and V 6 bases, and 18 bases lay outside the gene matches. From germline, CDR1 is SGHTA and CDR2 FQGTGA. The CDR3 contains 20 residues. The CDR3 reads CASRFAGTGGLAGAADTQYF. CDR3 nucleotides: TGTGCCAGCAGATTCGCCGGGACAGGGGGACTAGCGGGAGCGGCAGATACGCAGTATTTT.

The rearrangement links TRBV5-1 to TRBJ2-3, with TRBD2 identical over 13 bases. The junction had 9 bases not matched to a gene; V was cut back by 4 bases and J by 4 bases. This CDR3 has 17 residues. Germline V CDR1 and CDR2: SGHRS, YFSETQ. CDR3 in DNA: TGCGCCAGCAGCCCAGGGACTAGCGGGATGGCGGCAGATACGCAGTATTTT. Protein sequence: CASSPGTSGMAADTQYF.

The chain carries TRBV6-1 and TRBJ2-5; TRBD2 agrees at 10 bases. The V and J ends lost 0 bases and 2 bases, in that order; junction bases with no gene match: 0. This CDR3 region has 15 residues. CDR1 and CDR2 from the germline V gene are MNHNS and SASEGT. CDR3 residues: CASSEAAGGQETQYF. The CDR3 DNA reads as TGTGCCAGCAGTGAAGCAGCGGGGGGGCAAGAGACCCAGTACTTC.

A few counts support this clone. This chain joins TRBV4-1 and TRBJ2-7, with 8 bases lining up with TRBD2. Germline trimming cut 0 bases from V and 0 bases from J; bases unmatched to any gene: 7. Germline V gene data show CDR1 as MGHRA and CDR2 as YSYEKL. The CDR3 loop spans 17 amino acids. The CDR3 nucleotides are TGCGCCAGCAGCCAAGATTACAAGCGGGAGAGCTCCTACGAGCAGTACTTC. Protein sequence: CASSQDYKRESSYEQYF.

The genes are TRBV7-9 and TRBJ2-5; 7 bases are shared with TRBD2. This CDR3 contains 14 residues. Germline CDR1 and CDR2: SEHNR and FQNEAQ (reference sequence). Germline trimming cut 9 bases from V and 4 bases from J; bases unmatched to any gene: 11. CDR3 protein: CASGGVRTGETQYF. Here the CDR3 DNA reads TGTGCCAGTGGGGGGGTAAGAACCGGAGAGACCCAGTACTTC.

This chain links TRBV27 with TRBJ2-1; 7 bases are shared with TRBD1. The trim removed 5 bases at V and 9 bases at J, leaving 7 bases unmatched. Germline CDR1 is MNHEY and CDR2 is SMNVEV (reference sequence). There are 13 residues in the CDR3. This chain's CDR3 is CASSPQGRPEQFF. The CDR3 DNA reads as TGTGCCAGCAGTCCACAGGGGCGGCCTGAGCAGTTCTTC.

This clone has only a few counts. This chain joins TRBV11-2 and TRBJ2-5; possibly TRBD1 for D (5 bases). V was shortened by 0 bases and J by 4 bases, with 15 bases between the two germline ends. This CDR3 spans 16 amino acids. In germline, CDR1 is SGHAT, CDR2 FQNNGV. CDR3 loop: CASSLDHWQGRETQYF. CDR3 in DNA: TGTGCCAGCAGCTTAGATCATTGGCAGGGTCGAGAGACCCAGTACTTC.

The chain carries TRBV6-1 and TRBJ1-2, with D maybe TRBD1 (5 bases). The CDR3 length is 14 residues. V lost 7 bases, J lost 6 bases, and 18 bases lay in between. Germline V gives CDR1 MNHNS, CDR2 SASEGT. The CDR3 bases are TGTGCCAGCAAAAAGGAAAGGGGTGAAAATGGCTACACCTTC. It encodes CASKKERGENGYTF.

The CDR3 spells CASSVARDTKMNTEAFF. In DNA, the CDR3 is TGTGCCAGCAGCGTAGCACGGGACACCAAGATGAACACTGAAGCTTTCTTT. The chain uses TRBV9 and TRBJ1-1, with TRBD1 as a possible D gene (6 bases). The CDR3 spans 17 residues. CDR1 is SGDLS and CDR2 is YYNGEE in the germline V gene. V lost 0 bases, J lost 0 bases, and 15 bases lay in between.

The CDR3 loop is CASSEWRGAADTQYF. In DNA form, the CDR3 reads TGTGCCAGCAGTGAATGGCGGGGGGCGGCAGATACGCAGTATTTT. The J gene is TRBJ2-3, the V gene TRBV6-1; 8 nucleotides line up with TRBD2. The germline CDR1 and CDR2 sequences are MNHNS and SASEGT. The CDR3 is 15 amino acids. J lost 4 bases, V lost 2 bases, and 5 bases had no gene match.

The chain employs TRBV29-1 and TRBJ2-1; possible D gene TRBD2, 6 bases. Germline-derived CDR1 and CDR2 are SQVTM and ANQGSEA. The V gene lost 3 bases and the J gene lost 8 bases, with 11 bases spanning the gap. The CDR3 consists of 12 residues. CDR3 in amino acids: CSVDSGADEQFF. In nucleotides, the CDR3 is TGCAGCGTTGATTCGGGAGCCGATGAGCAGTTCTTC.

This clone was found a few times. J is TRBJ1-2 and V is TRBV2; TRBD1 aligns across 7 bases. This CDR3 has 15 amino acids. Germline values: CDR1 SNHLY, CDR2 FYNNEI. The V and J ends lost 6 bases and 4 bases, in that order; junction bases with no gene match: 11. The CDR3 DNA is TGTGCCAGCAGCTCCGGGACAGCCTCATTCTATGGCTACACCTTC. Translated, it gives CASSSGTASFYGYTF.

The J gene is TRBJ2-3, the V gene TRBV27, with TRBD2 as a possible D gene (6 bases). The ends were cut back, 2 bases at V and 3 bases at J, with 9 bases in the middle. From germline, CDR1 is MNHEY and CDR2 SMNVEV (reference sequence). The CDR3 spans 14 residues. The CDR3 DNA is TGTGCCAGCAGTTTAGGGGGGTGGACAGATACGCAGTATTTT. It encodes CASSLGGWTDTQYF.

This chain links TRBV5-1 with TRBJ2-7; 8 bases align to TRBD2. The CDR3 has 16 amino acids. V shed 1 base, J shed 3 bases, and the junction held 9 bases outside the gene matches. The germline V gene has CDR1 SGHRS and CDR2 YFSETQ. This chain's CDR3 is CASSLFPASGFYEQYF. CDR3 nucleotide sequence: TGCGCCAGCAGCTTGTTCCCAGCTAGCGGGTTCTACGAGCAGTACTTC.

This clone was seen only once. CDR3 DNA sequence: TGTGCCAGCAGTTTAGAGTCAGGAAACTATGGCTACACCTTC. It is translated as CASSLESGNYGYTF. This sequence joins TRBV28 and TRBJ1-2; D is unresolved. Trimming removed 2 bases from V and 2 bases from J, with 9 bases in between. The CDR3 totals 14 residues. CDR1 and CDR2 (germline): MDHEN, SYDVKM.

The V call is TRBV5-1, the J call TRBJ2-3; TRBD2 is a possible D gene (5 bases). Looked up from germline, CDR1 is SGHRS and CDR2 is YFSETQ. The CDR3 is 15 amino acids. V was cut by 1 base and J by 3 bases, with 12 bases left in between. CDR3 region: CASSLLGVKTDTQYF. The CDR3 bases are TGCGCCAGCAGCTTGTTGGGAGTCAAAACAGATACGCAGTATTTT.

Only a few counts were recorded for this clone. J is TRBJ1-1 and V is TRBV28; the D gene is possibly TRBD1 (5 bases). Germline V gene data show CDR1 as MDHEN and CDR2 as SYDVKM. This CDR3 is built from 12 residues. CDR3 nucleotides: TGTGCTGTGGGGCGCGCCTTCACTGAAGCTTTCTTT. Protein: CAVGRAFTEAFF.

The chain has TRBV5-1 and TRBJ1-6; perhaps TRBD1 as D (6 bases). Germline V gives CDR1 SGHRS, CDR2 YFSETQ. V gave up 0 bases and J gave up 8 bases, with 15 bases separating them. The CDR3 loop spans 16 amino acids. As DNA, the CDR3 is TGCGCCAGCAGCTTGGGACCAGGGCAGGGGTATTCACCCCTCCACTTT. Translated: CASSLGPGQGYSPLHF.

This chain joins TRBV30 and TRBJ2-6; 7 bases fit TRBD1. The CDR3 spans 13 residues. V shed 4 bases and J 6 bases; nucleotides not matched to a gene: 3. Germline V gene lookup returns CDR1 GTSNPN and CDR2 SVGIG (reference sequence). DNA of the CDR3: TGTGCCTGGAAACAGGGGAAGGCCAACGTCCTGACTTTC. Its protein is CAWKQGKANVLTF.

The CDR3 coding sequence is TGCGCCAGCAGTGCCTACAGGGGGCTTGTAGATACGCAGTATTTT. Protein: CASSAYRGLVDTQYF. The chain links TRBV10-2 to TRBJ2-3, with 9 positions matching TRBD1. There are 15 residues in the CDR3. Per germline, CDR1 WSHSY and CDR2 SAAADI. V trimming: 4 bases; J trimming: 5 bases; junction bases outside the gene matches: 7.

This chain uses TRBV19 with TRBJ1-5; no clear D. The CDR3 loop spans 15 amino acids. Germline-derived CDR1 and CDR2 are LNHDA and SQIVND (reference sequence). The V end was cut by 10 bases, the J end by 2 bases, with 18 bases between. The CDR3 coding sequence is TGTGCCACTGGAAGAGATGGGCAGCGCAATCAGCCCCAGCATTTT. Its protein product is CATGRDGQRNQPQHF.

This chain uses TRBV6-1 with TRBJ1-2, with TRBD1 identical over 8 bases. There are 15 residues in the CDR3. The V gene end was trimmed by 4 bases and the J gene end by 2 bases; junction bases not matched to a gene: 6. Germline CDR1 MNHNS, CDR2 SASEGT. The CDR3 nucleotides read TGTGCCAGCAGTGCGACAGGGGTGGAGAACTATGGCTACACCTTC. Translating it yields CASSATGVENYGYTF.

Regarding this clone: At one end, the junction sequence differs from germline, possibly due to a read error. This chain joins TRBV11-2 and TRBJ2-3; 7 bases are a match to TRBD2. The CDR3 covers 13 residues. CDR1 and CDR2 (germline): SGHAT, FQNNGV. The CDR3 here is CASSPGLLLKSDF. The CDR3 DNA reads TGTGCCAGCAGCCCGGGACTACTCCTTAAAAGTGATTTT.

The chain links TRBV4-2 to TRBJ1-5; the match to TRBD1 covers 9 bases. CDR3 length equals 17 residues. Germline assignment: CDR1 LGHNA and CDR2 YNFKEQ. With 2 bases clipped from V and 0 bases from J, the junction kept 5 bases outside the gene matches. As DNA, the CDR3 is TGTGCCAGCAGCCAAACTGACAGGGGGGATAGCAATCAGCCCCAGCATTTT. Its translation is CASSQTDRGDSNQPQHF.

The chain is built from TRBV5-1 and TRBJ2-7; D is ambiguous. V lost 0 bases, J lost 6 bases, and 10 bases lay in between. The CDR3 has 13 amino acids. Per germline, CDR1 SGHRS and CDR2 YFSETQ. The CDR3 reads CASSLDRVGEQYF. CDR3 DNA sequence: TGCGCCAGCAGCTTGGATAGAGTTGGCGAGCAGTACTTC.

Comments on this clone: The sample has other DNA sequences that encode this CDR3 too. This chain connects TRBV5-1 to TRBJ2-7, with 7 bases that match TRBD1. In germline, CDR1 is SGHRS, CDR2 YFSETQ. The length of the CDR3 is 14 residues. Losses at the gene ends were 0 bases for V and 0 bases for J; bases not matched to a gene: 0. The chain's CDR3 is CASSLGDSSYEQYF. The DNA for the CDR3 is TGCGCCAGCAGCTTGGGGGACAGCTCCTACGAGCAGTACTTC.

This sequence joins TRBV28 and TRBJ1-1; D may be TRBD1 (5 bases). Trimming took 1 base from V and 0 from J, leaving 15 bases between them. Germline CDR1 MDHEN, CDR2 SYDVKM. The CDR3 consists of 17 residues. As DNA, the CDR3 is TGTGCCAGCAGTTTATCTCGAGCGGGACCTGTGAACACTGAAGCTTTCTTT. Its translation: CASSLSRAGPVNTEAFF. Based on the CDR3 plus reference TRBV28 and TRBJ1-1, the full variable domain is DVKVTQSSRYLVKRTGEKVFLECVQDMDHENMFWYRQDPGLGLRLIYFSYDVKMKEKGDIPEGYSVSREKKERFSLILESASTNQTSMYLCASSLSRAGPVNTEAFFGQGTRLTVV.

This chain joins TRBV2 and TRBJ2-1; D perhaps matches TRBD1 (5 bases). CDR3 length equals 14 residues. V was cut by 5 bases and J by 2 bases, with 10 bases left in between. The germline CDR1 and CDR2 sequences are SNHLY and FYNNEI. DNA for the CDR3: TGTGCCAGCAGTCGAGGACAAACCTACAATGAGCAGTTCTTC. Translation: CASSRGQTYNEQFF.

V is TRBV27 and J is TRBJ2-7, with 9 positions matching TRBD2. J was trimmed by 3 bases and V by 6 bases; bases with no gene match: 15. The CDR3 has 17 residues. Germline CDR1 is MNHEY and CDR2 is SMNVEV (reference sequence). The CDR3 is CASRPGLAGGWRYEQYF. For the CDR3, the DNA is TGTGCCAGCAGGCCCGGCTTGGCGGGAGGGTGGCGCTACGAGCAGTACTTC.

The chain combines TRBV6-1 with TRBJ1-5; D is unclear. V lost 4 bases and J lost 5, with 9 bases in between. The CDR3 loop spans 13 amino acids. Germline CDR1 and CDR2: MNHNS and SASEGT. The CDR3 DNA is TGTGCCAGCAGTGGGCAGGTCGATCAGCCCCAGCATTTT. This codes for CASSGQVDQPQHF.

This clone was found once. The chain uses TRBV6-1 and TRBJ2-7, with TRBD2 identical over 9 bases. The length of the CDR3 is 14 residues. The J segment lost 0 bases and the V segment lost 6 bases, leaving 3 bases of the junction unmatched. Per germline, CDR1 MNHNS and CDR2 SASEGT. CDR3 protein: CASRGSGGSYEQYF. The CDR3 region has the DNA TGTGCCAGCAGGGGTAGCGGGGGCTCCTACGAGCAGTACTTC.

The chain joins TRBV28 to TRBJ2-3, with D possibly being TRBD2 (5 bases). The CDR3 length is 15 residues. The V end lost 3 bases, the J end lost 2 bases, and 12 bases lay between the germline ends. CDR1 and CDR2 (germline): MDHEN, SYDVKM. The CDR3 nucleotides read TGTGCCAGCAGTTTTATTAGCGCCCACACAGATACGCAGTATTTT. Protein product: CASSFISAHTDTQYF.